The rows below give T cell receptor beta chains drawn from one sample of a study of blood T cell repertoires in COVID-19. Only in-frame clones appear in the TCRdb table, and some are missing; sequencing was by immunoSEQ multiplex PCR. The sample lists some 200,000 clones; around 81% were seen once. The sequenced material came from peripheral blood. The receptors stem from a woman aged 80 or older with COVID-19, enrolled during active disease. Both conserved end residues are part of each CDR3. D genes are given only for firm matches. Clone size appears in some rows only: once, few, many, or a class for an expanded clone.

d_call j_call v_call clone_size cdr3_nt cdr3_aa
. TRBJ1-5 TRBV7-2 . TGTGCCAGCAGCTTAGTAGGGCGGGGGAATCAGCCCCAGCATTTT CASSLVGRGNQPQHF
TRBD1 TRBJ2-2 TRBV6-5 . TGTGCCAGCAGTTACCAAGGGACAGCACTAACCGGGGAGCTGTTTTTT CASSYQGTALTGELFF
TRBD2 TRBJ2-7 TRBV5-5 . TGTGCCAGCAGCCCCCGACAGCTAGCGGGCCCTCAACGAAGCTCCTACGAGCAGTACTTC CASSPRQLAGPQRSSYEQYF
. TRBJ1-6 TRBV10-1 . TGCGCCAGCAGTGGGGTATGGGCTAAGGCAAGCTCCTATAATTCACCCCTCCACTTT CASSGVWAKASSYNSPLHF
TRBD1 TRBJ1-2 TRBV6-6 . TGTGCCAGCAGTTACCTAGAGGGGGCGGATGGCTACACCTTC CASSYLEGADGYTF
TRBD1 TRBJ2-3 TRBV28 . TGTGCCAGTGGGGGACAGCAAAGCACAGATACGCAGTATTTT CASGGQQSTDTQYF
TRBD1 TRBJ2-5 TRBV7-2 . TGTGCCAGCAGCTTCCGGACAGGGGGAGAGACCCAGTACTTC CASSFRTGGETQYF
TRBD1 TRBJ1-2 TRBV5-6 once TGTGCCAGCAGCTTGGGGTGGTCAGGGGGCGCCGCCTCCTATGGCTACACCTTC CASSLGWSGGAASYGYTF
. TRBJ2-4 TRBV6-5 . TGTGCCAGCAGCCCATCTTCTCAGACAGGTCTTCAGTACTTC CASSPSSQTGLQYF
. TRBJ2-7 TRBV28 . TGTGCCAGCATCCCCTCCAGGACACAAAGCAGTATGGAGTACTTC CASIPSRTQSSMEYF
. TRBJ1-1 TRBV11-3 . TGTGCCAGCAGCCCCAGTCAGAACACTGAAGCTTTCTTT CASSPSQNTEAFF
. TRBJ1-1 TRBV5-1 . TGCGCCAGCAGCGAACCTGGCGGGGGCTCGGCGGGTGAAGCTTTCTTT CASSEPGGGSAGEAFF
TRBD1 TRBJ2-1 TRBV13 . TGTGCCAGCAGCTTAGAGTTTTCTAGACAGGGATACAATGAGCAGTTCTTC CASSLEFSRQGYNEQFF
. TRBJ2-7 TRBV4-1 many TGCGCCAGCAGCCAAGTTGAGCGGGCCGAGCAGTACTTC CASSQVERAEQYF
. TRBJ2-2 TRBV6-5 . TGTGCCAGCAGTTGGGCCTCTAACACCGGGGAGCTGTTTTTT CASSWASNTGELFF
TRBD1 TRBJ2-7 TRBV7-9 once TGTGCCAGCAGCGCGGGGCGGGACAGGGGTATTTACGAGCAGTACTTC CASSAGRDRGIYEQYF
. TRBJ2-5 TRBV3-1/TRBV3-2 . TGTGCCAGCAGCCAAGATTCAGGCCCTGAGACCCAGTACTTC CASSQDSGPETQYF
. TRBJ2-2 TRBV27 . TGTGCCAGCAGTACAATACTACAGGGTAGGATCGGGGAGCTGTTTTTT CASSTILQGRIGELFF
. TRBJ1-1 TRBV30 . TGTGCCTGGAGTGTAGGAGTGAACACTGAAGCTTTCTTT CAWSVGVNTEAFF
. TRBJ1-6 TRBV7-2 once TGTGCCAGCAGCTTAGGTTTTGAGCCACCCCTCCACTTT CASSLGFEPPLHF
. TRBJ2-3 TRBV5-1 . TGCGCCAGCAGCTTGGCTGAGGGAGATACGCAGTATTTT CASSLAEGDTQYF
. TRBJ1-2 TRBV2 . TGTGCCAGCAGTGATACGGCAGGCTATGGCTACACCTTC CASSDTAGYGYTF